This T cell receptor beta chain was observed in a study of a mutant IDH1 vaccine in newly diagnosed glioma. The wider study: Patients, over weeks 1, 3, 5, 7, 11, 15, 19 and 23, received a total of eight vaccinations. Previous care, which was radiotherapy, temozolomide, or both, most often involved both.

The CDR3 length is 15 residues. Looked up from germline, CDR1 is SGHTS and CDR2 is YDEGEE. Deletions cut 4 bases from V and 3 bases from J, with 16 bases between. Comment on this clone: Its matching antigen is unknown.

Repertoires were generated with immunoSEQ multiplex PCR, while TCRdb's copy carries only in-frame clones and drops some. Of under 70,000 clones in the sample, over 75% are singletons; the top ten hold about an eighth. Time point given: week 23, last vaccination. Vaccinated patients received 300 ug of mutant IDH1 20-mer peptide per dose, with topical imiquimod. Findings and caveats of the study: Vaccine-induced immune responses were detected in about 95% of patients.

This TCR derives from a man aged 18 to 30 with glioma. The sample consisted of PBMCs, taken from a glioma patient whose treatment included an IDH1 peptide vaccine. The chain combines TRBV5-8 with TRBJ1-2; weak D call: TRBD1 (6 bases). In DNA form, the CDR3 reads TGTGCCAGCAGCCCCGCCAGGGGCCCGCACTATGGCTACACCTTC. Its translation: CASSPARGPHYGYTF.